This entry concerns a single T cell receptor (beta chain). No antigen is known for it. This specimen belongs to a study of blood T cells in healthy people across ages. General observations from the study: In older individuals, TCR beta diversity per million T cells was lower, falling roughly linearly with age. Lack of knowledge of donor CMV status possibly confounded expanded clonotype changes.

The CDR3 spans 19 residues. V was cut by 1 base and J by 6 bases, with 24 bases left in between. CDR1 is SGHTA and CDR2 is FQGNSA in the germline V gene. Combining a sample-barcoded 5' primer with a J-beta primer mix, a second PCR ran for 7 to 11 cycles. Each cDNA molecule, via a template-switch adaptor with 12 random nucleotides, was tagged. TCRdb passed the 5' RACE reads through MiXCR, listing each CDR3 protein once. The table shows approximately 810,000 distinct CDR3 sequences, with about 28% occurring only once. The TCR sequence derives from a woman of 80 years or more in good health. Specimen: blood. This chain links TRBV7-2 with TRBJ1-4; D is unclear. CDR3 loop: CASSLEPPNMGTWDEKLFF. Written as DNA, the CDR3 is TGTGCCAGCAGCTTAGAGCCCCCCAATATGGGTACCTGGGATGAAAAACTGTTTTTT.